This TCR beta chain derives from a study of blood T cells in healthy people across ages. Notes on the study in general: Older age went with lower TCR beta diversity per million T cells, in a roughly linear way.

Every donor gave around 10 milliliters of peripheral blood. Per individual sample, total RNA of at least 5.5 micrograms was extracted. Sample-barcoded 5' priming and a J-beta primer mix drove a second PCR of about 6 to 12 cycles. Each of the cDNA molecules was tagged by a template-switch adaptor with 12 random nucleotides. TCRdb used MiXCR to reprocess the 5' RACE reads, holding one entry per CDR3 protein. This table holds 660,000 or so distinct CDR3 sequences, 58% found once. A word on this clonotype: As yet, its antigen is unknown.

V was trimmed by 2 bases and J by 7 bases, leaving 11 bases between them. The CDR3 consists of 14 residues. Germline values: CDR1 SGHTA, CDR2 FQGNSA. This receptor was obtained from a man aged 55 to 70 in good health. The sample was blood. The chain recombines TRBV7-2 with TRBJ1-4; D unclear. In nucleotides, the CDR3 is TGTGCCAGCAGCTTATTGACTTATGGTGAAAAACTGTTTTTT. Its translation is CASSLLTYGEKLFF.